The present TCR beta chain was sequenced within a study of cytomegalovirus exposure and HLA in healthy donors. Each donor was healthy, and each was a bone marrow donor. Points from the study as a whole: Sequencing likely produced, as an artifact, a cluster of highly shared sequence variants. Earlier analysis yielded a pattern in which most TCR beta V segments were productive about 87% or about 30% of the time.

It was with 60 Vbeta and 13 Jbeta primers that the PCR ran. Libraries were prepared by immunoSEQ multiplex PCR; TCRdb keeps only in-frame clonotypes and omits some of them. The sample carries 70,000 to 90,000 clones, roughly two thirds recorded once. CDR3 length equals 16 residues. Germline V gene lookup returns CDR1 SGHAT and CDR2 FQNNGV. With V trimmed by 1 base and J by 5 bases, 8 bases remained unmatched. On this clone: Its antigen is not known.

The source material was PBMCs. This TCR was recovered from a man in his sixties in good health and CMV-seropositive. This chain uses TRBV11-2 with TRBJ2-1; the match to TRBD1 covers 7 bases. In DNA, the CDR3 is TGTGCCAGCAGCTTAGCCCATGCCGGGACAGACAATGAGCAGTTCTTC. Encoded protein: CASSLAHAGTDNEQFF.